This TCR beta chain was captured by sequencing in a study of response to subunit inactivated influenza vaccine. MiXCR, applied by TCRdb to the RT-PCR reads, yields one record per CDR3 protein. This repertoire shows roughly 620,000 distinct CDR3 sequences, about 11% found once; its top ten account for 11%. These data also featured in a second study, about T cells expressing NK-cell markers. That source notes: The cDNA for TCR beta came from 5'RACE template switching with UMIs. Several experiments employed an anti-gamma-delta TCR antibody to confine sorting to alpha-beta TCR T cells. Clones of NKG2C+ T cells that had expanded were of unclear HCMV specificity.

The material was PBMCs from blood, obtained on the day of vaccination. The TCR sequence derives from a man aged 45-65 years who received an inactivated influenza vaccine.

Here the CDR3 DNA reads TGCAGCGTTGAAGATTACACCACAGATACGCAGTATTTT. Translation: CSVEDYTTDTQYF. The V and J genes are TRBV29-1 and TRBJ2-3; D ambiguous. The CDR3 totals 13 residues. Between the trimmed V and J ends, which lost 0 bases and 2 bases, there was a span of 6 bases. Germline loops: CDR1 SQVTM, CDR2 ANQGSEA.